Below are 26 T cell receptor beta chains sequenced from a single sample in a study of cytomegalovirus exposure and HLA in healthy donors (TCRdb year 2017). Library preparation used the immunoSEQ multiplex PCR assay. TCRdb limited this immuneACCESS table to in-frame rearrangements with V and J called. A share of clones is missing; checked studies link under half to unresolved V genes, and the rest is unexplained. The sample contains more than 60,000 clones, 95% to 96% of them found a single time. Clones ranked in the top ten supply roughly 5% of the sample. The source material was PBMCs. Every receptor here comes from a woman under 30 in good health and CMV-seropositive.

This chain connects TRBV19 to TRBJ2-2, with a tentative D call TRBD2 (5 bases). CDR3 size: 15 residues. The germline V gene encodes CDR1 LNHDA and CDR2 SQIVND (reference sequence). The V end lost 3 bases, the J end lost 8 bases, and 16 bases lay between the germline ends. CDR3 sequence (DNA): TGTGCCAGTAGTATTGTTATCCGGACTGGGGGGGAGCTGTTTTTT. Translating it yields CASSIVIRTGGELFF.

The rearrangement links TRBV5-1 to TRBJ1-2; 7 nucleotides agree with TRBD1. V trimming: 0 bases; J trimming: 4 bases; junction bases outside the gene matches: 3. Germline assignment: CDR1 SGHRS and CDR2 YFSETQ. The CDR3 totals 14 residues. CDR3 amino acids: CASSLDEGAYGYTF. As DNA, the CDR3 is TGCGCCAGCAGCTTGGACGAGGGGGCCTATGGCTACACCTTC.

The chain combines TRBV5-5 with TRBJ2-5; D call uncertain. This CDR3 is built from 12 residues. V was shortened by 0 bases and J by 3 bases, with 3 bases between the two germline ends. Germline loops: CDR1 SGHKS, CDR2 YYEKEE (reference sequence). CDR3 region: CASSLGEETQYF. The CDR3 DNA follows: TGTGCCAGCAGCTTGGGCGAAGAGACCCAGTACTTC.

The J gene is TRBJ2-5, the V gene TRBV9; 12 bases match TRBD2. The germline V gene has CDR1 SGDLS and CDR2 YYNGEE. J lost 5 bases, V lost 1 base, and 3 bases had no gene match. The CDR3 runs to 15 residues. This CDR3 reads CASSVLGTSGETQYF. As DNA, the CDR3 is TGTGCCAGCAGCGTACTTGGGACTAGCGGGGAGACCCAGTACTTC.

The rearrangement links TRBV28 to TRBJ2-3; D remains unclear. Germline-derived CDR1 and CDR2 are MDHEN and SYDVKM. Trimming took 5 bases from V and 2 from J, leaving 11 bases between them. The CDR3 runs to 14 residues. CDR3 loop: CASSRQAVTDTQYF. In DNA, the CDR3 is TGTGCCAGCAGTCGCCAGGCTGTCACAGATACGCAGTATTTT.

The V and J genes are TRBV4-3 and TRBJ2-7; 11 bases are shared with TRBD2. Germline CDR1 LGHNA, CDR2 YSLEER. CDR3 length: 17 amino acids. V shed 0 bases, J shed 0 bases, and the junction held 4 bases outside the gene matches. The CDR3 bases are TGCGCCAGCAGCCAAGAGTCTGGGACTAGCGGCTCCTACGAGCAGTACTTC. Translated, it gives CASSQESGTSGSYEQYF.

The rearrangement links TRBV4-1 to TRBJ1-5; the D is unclear. V was trimmed by 4 bases and J by 0 bases, leaving 10 bases between them. Germline V gene sequence: CDR1 MGHRA, CDR2 YSYEKL. There are 15 residues in the CDR3. CDR3 protein: CASSPDSYSNQPQHF. Written as DNA, the CDR3 is TGCGCCAGCAGCCCGGACTCGTATAGCAATCAGCCCCAGCATTTT.

J is TRBJ2-2 and V is TRBV9; 10 bases are a match to TRBD2. The germline CDR1 and CDR2 sequences are SGDLS and YYNGEE. J lost 7 bases, V lost 0 bases, and 12 bases had no gene match. This CDR3 spans 18 amino acids. This CDR3 is CASSVEAPAGGRSGELFF. CDR3 in DNA: TGTGCCAGCAGCGTAGAGGCCCCAGCGGGAGGGAGGAGCGGGGAGCTGTTTTTT.

This clone was detected only once. An end of the junction differs from the germline gene, which may be a read error. The CDR3: CASSRTGKETQYF. CDR3 DNA: TGTGCTAGCAGCCGGACGGGAAAAGAGACCCAGTACTTC. V usage is TRBV7-7 and J usage is TRBJ2-5; TRBD2 might be the D (5 bases). There are 13 residues in the CDR3. The germline V gene has CDR1 SSHAT and CDR2 FNYEAQ (reference sequence). Full variable domain (outside the CDR3, taken from reference TRBV7-7 and TRBJ2-5): GAGVSQSPRYKVTKRGQDVTLRCDPISSHATLYWYQQALGQGPEFLTYFNYEAQPDKSGLPSDRFSAERPEGSISTLTIQRTEQRDSAMYRCASSRTGKETQYFGPGTRLLVL.

The chain is built from TRBV28 and TRBJ2-1, with no clear D. Germline V gene lookup returns CDR1 MDHEN and CDR2 SYDVKM. This CDR3 contains 15 residues. V shed 3 bases and J shed 7 bases, with 16 bases lying between them. CDR3 nucleotides: TGTGCCAGCAGTTTTAGCTTTTCAAGGTCGAATGAGCAGTTCTTC. The encoded protein is CASSFSFSRSNEQFF.

The chain is built from TRBV29-1 and TRBJ2-2; a possible D gene is TRBD2 (5 bases). The germline V gene encodes CDR1 SQVTM and CDR2 ANQGSEA. The V and J ends lost 7 bases and 4 bases respectively, with 10 bases between them. The CDR3 has 12 residues. The CDR3 reads CSALRGTGELFF. The CDR3 nucleotides read TGCAGCGCCCTACGGGGCACCGGGGAGCTGTTTTTT.

The V call is TRBV28, the J call TRBJ1-2; TRBD1 is a possible D gene (5 bases). CDR3 length equals 14 residues. V lost 7 bases, J lost 5 bases, and 17 bases lay in between. The germline V gene has CDR1 MDHEN and CDR2 SYDVKM. The CDR3: CASTPAQGWYGYTF. CDR3 nucleotides: TGTGCCAGCACCCCGGCCCAGGGATGGTATGGCTACACCTTC.

The chain links TRBV19 to TRBJ1-1; no reliable D call. Germline-derived CDR1 and CDR2 are LNHDA and SQIVND (reference sequence). The CDR3 sequence is 16 residues long. The V gene lost 6 bases and the J gene lost 1 base, with 18 bases spanning the gap. Here the CDR3 DNA reads TGTGCCAGTAGCCCCCATGTGGCAGCGAGGAACACTGAAGCTTTCTTT. It translates to CASSPHVAARNTEAFF.

The rearrangement uses TRBV28 and TRBJ2-5; 10 bases fit TRBD1. Looked up from germline, CDR1 is MDHEN and CDR2 is SYDVKM. The CDR3 is 13 residues long. V was pared by 10 bases and J by 2 bases, with 4 bases of the junction left unmatched. This CDR3 reads CAIRTGGQETQYF. The CDR3 DNA is TGTGCCATCCGGACAGGGGGGCAAGAGACCCAGTACTTC.

The rearrangement links TRBV15 to TRBJ2-1, with 10 nucleotides matching TRBD2. The CDR3 loop spans 18 amino acids. Per the germline V gene, CDR1 is LNHNV and CDR2 is YYDKDF (reference sequence). V lost 0 bases, J lost 2 bases, and 7 bases stayed unmatched. The CDR3, as DNA: TGTGCCACCAGCAGAGAGGGGCCCCTAGCGGGAGCCTACAATGAGCAGTTCTTC. Amino acid sequence: CATSREGPLAGAYNEQFF.

In its sample, this clone was seen once. The rearrangement uses TRBV5-1 and TRBJ2-7; TRBD1 matches 12 bases. There are 14 residues in the CDR3. V trimming: 4 bases; J trimming: 5 bases; junction bases outside the gene matches: 4. The V gene's germline CDR1 is SGHRS and CDR2 YFSETQ. DNA of the CDR3: TGCGCCAGCAGCCGGGGACAGGGGGCCCACGAGCAGTACTTC. Its translation: CASSRGQGAHEQYF.

The genes are TRBV11-3 and TRBJ1-1, with 7 bases aligning to TRBD1. The V gene end was trimmed by 1 base and the J gene end by 5 bases; junction bases not matched to a gene: 7. The CDR3 has 15 amino acids. Germline V gives CDR1 SGHNT, CDR2 YENEEA. The DNA of the CDR3 is TGTGCCAGCAGCTTAGTCCAGGACAGGTATACTGAAGCTTTCTTT. This encodes CASSLVQDRYTEAFF.

The CDR3 sequence: CASSLSGAGGPYEQYF. In DNA form, the CDR3 reads TGTGCCAGCAGTTTATCTGGGGCGGGAGGGCCGTACGAGCAGTACTTC. The chain couples TRBV27 to TRBJ2-7, with 9 bases that match TRBD2. J lost 4 bases, V lost 0 bases, and 7 bases had no gene match. The CDR3 length is 16 residues. The germline V gene encodes CDR1 MNHEY and CDR2 SMNVEV (reference sequence).

The V and J genes are TRBV2 and TRBJ2-7; 8 bases align to TRBD1. Trimming cost V 11 bases and J 5 bases; bases outside gene matches: 8. CDR1 is SNHLY, CDR2 FYNNEI, per germline. The CDR3 spans 12 residues. The CDR3 reads CAATGGPNEQYF. The CDR3 nucleotides read TGTGCCGCAACAGGGGGTCCCAACGAGCAGTACTTC.

This clone was seen just once. The chain uses TRBV18 and TRBJ1-2; a possible D gene is TRBD1 (6 bases). CDR3 length: 18 amino acids. Trimming took off 0 bases at V and 5 bases at J, with 22 bases between the two ends. CDR1 and CDR2 from the germline V gene are KGHSH and LQKENI. The CDR3 protein is CASSPPWDTGLRYYGYTF. CDR3 nucleotides: TGTGCCAGCTCACCACCTTGGGACACCGGCCTAAGGTATTATGGCTACACCTTC.

A single count supports this clone. This rearrangement joins TRBV5-1 to TRBJ1-1; 10 bases are shared with TRBD1. The CDR3 has 16 amino acids. With 4 bases clipped from V and 4 bases from J, the junction kept 10 bases outside the gene matches. The V gene's germline CDR1 is SGHRS and CDR2 YFSETQ. CDR3 loop: CASSPGPTGGITEAFF. The CDR3 nucleotides read TGCGCCAGCAGCCCGGGACCGACAGGGGGCATCACTGAAGCTTTCTTT.

This chain connects TRBV4-1 to TRBJ1-2, with 8 bases aligning to TRBD1. The ends lost 3 bases at V and 3 bases at J; junction bases unmatched: 12. Per the germline V gene, CDR1 is MGHRA and CDR2 is YSYEKL. This CDR3 is 17 amino acids long. CDR3 region: CASSHGTLGQEDYGYTF. The DNA of the CDR3 is TGCGCCAGCAGCCATGGAACCCTGGGACAGGAGGACTATGGCTACACCTTC.

This sequence joins TRBV5-1 and TRBJ1-5, with 7 bases aligning to TRBD1. From germline, CDR1 is SGHRS and CDR2 YFSETQ. This CDR3 spans 14 amino acids. With 0 bases clipped from V and 6 bases from J, the junction kept 3 bases outside the gene matches. The CDR3 here is CASSLAAGGQPQHF. In DNA, the CDR3 is TGCGCCAGCAGCTTGGCCGCAGGGGGTCAGCCCCAGCATTTT.

The V and J genes are TRBV15 and TRBJ2-3; 9 bases agree with TRBD2. Germline assignment: CDR1 LNHNV and CDR2 YYDKDF (reference sequence). V shed 2 bases and J 3 bases; nucleotides not matched to a gene: 0. The CDR3 loop spans 14 amino acids. The CDR3 is CATSRLAGTDTQYF. Here the CDR3 DNA reads TGTGCCACCAGCAGACTAGCGGGGACAGATACGCAGTATTTT. The complete variable domain, with remaining parts taken from reference TRBV15 and TRBJ2-3, reads DAMVIQNPRYQVTQFGKPVTLSCSQTLNHNVMYWYQQKSSQAPKLLFHYYDKDFNNEADTPDNFQSRRPNTSFCFLDIRSPGLGDTAMYLCATSRLAGTDTQYFGPGTRLTVL.

This clone was picked up one time. The rearrangement uses TRBV28 and TRBJ1-5; 7 nucleotides match TRBD1. V lost 8 bases to trimming and J lost 2 bases; unmatched junction nucleotides: 6. The length of the CDR3 is 14 residues. Germline V gene lookup returns CDR1 MDHEN and CDR2 SYDVKM. The CDR3: CASCPGGGNQPQHF. The CDR3, as DNA: TGTGCCAGCTGTCCAGGGGGTGGCAATCAGCCCCAGCATTTT.

V usage is TRBV28 and J usage is TRBJ2-5; 10 bases agree with TRBD2. The V and J ends lost 7 bases and 5 bases, in that order; junction bases with no gene match: 7. This CDR3 is built from 14 residues. Germline-derived CDR1 and CDR2 are MDHEN and SYDVKM. The CDR3 DNA reads TGTGCCAGCACCGCTAGCGGGAGAGTGGAGACCCAGTACTTC. Amino acid sequence: CASTASGRVETQYF. Combining the CDR3 with reference TRBV28 and TRBJ2-5 gives the whole variable domain DVKVTQSSRYLVKRTGEKVFLECVQDMDHENMFWYRQDPGLGLRLIYFSYDVKMKEKGDIPEGYSVSREKKERFSLILESASTNQTSMYLCASTASGRVETQYFGPGTRLLVL.